This T cell receptor beta chain was identified in a study of blood T cells in healthy people across ages (dated by TCRdb to about 2015). In terms of the full investigation: In model experiments, template switching captured roughly one uniquely barcoded TCR beta cDNA molecule for every two T cells. For two donors (one aged 18 to 30 and one aged 80 or older), the study analyzed two additional independent replicas of 1 million unique cDNA reads from the same blood draw. To track age-related changes in TCR beta repertoire diversity, the study relied on deep sequencing normalized with unique cDNA molecular identifiers. Donors were grouped into four age groups: young (average roughly 17 years), middle-aged (about 38), aged (around 62) and long-lived (about 90). To avoid experimental bias, donors of different ages were randomly spread across the sequencing lanes.

The paper as a whole reports these results and caveats: Because donor CMV infection status was unknown, age-related changes in expanded clonotypes were potentially confounded. Estimates of total diversity from one million sequenced T cells were regarded as lower bounds and underestimates. Compared with the aged group, more naive CD4+ T cells, fewer expanded clones and increased TCR diversity were shown by the long-lived group, suggesting age selection. There was a strong correlation between observed TCR beta diversity and the percentage of naive T cells measured by flow cytometry. Since profiling was done on bulk unsorted PBMCs, naive and antigen-experienced compartments could not be conclusively compared. As age increased, observed TCR beta diversity per million T cells dropped in a roughly linear way, and a significant reduction was already evident by age around 41.

Details on this clonotype: The antigen this receptor binds is unknown. Base-call qualities are not available, and no considerably larger clone is one nucleotide away.

V and J are truncated by 1 base and 12 bases respectively, leaving an intervening sequence of 9 bases. The CDR3 measures 12 amino acids from cysteine to phenylalanine. The sequence is cut down to CDR3 DNA, 36 bases in frame from base 1. For CDR1 and CDR2, the germline V gene (reference sequence) lists SEHNR and FQNEAQ. Libraries were built with 5' RACE. The sequencer listed for this sample is Illumina HiSeq 2500. A second PCR of roughly 6 to 12 cycles was run with a J-beta primer mix and a sample-barcoded 5' primer. A unique molecular identifier was introduced onto each TCR beta cDNA molecule by a template-switch 5' adaptor carrying 12 random nucleotides. Each sample yielded at least 3 million CDR3-containing paired-end reads. All of the RNA was converted into first-strand cDNA using the Mint cDNA synthesis kit, with a TRBC-specific oligonucleotide serving as the primer. After uracil-DNA glycosylase treatment, a first 18-cycle PCR used universal primers M1SS and BC2_uni_R on all cDNA. The source study handled its data this way. Each sample was normalized by randomly selecting 1 million high-quality reads, each carrying a distinct molecular identifier. Instead of being binned into consensus sequences, reads with shared molecular identifiers were discarded. CDR3 identification, clonotype clustering and error correction used MiTCR with a Q25 quality threshold and the strictest error-elimination algorithm. A nonparametric unseen species model with Euler transformation was used to estimate a lower bound on total TCR beta diversity. The raw public reads went through TCRdb reprocessing: fastp at Q25, MiXCR clone calling, in-frame beta chains kept. Each CDR3 protein gets just one entry, which takes the most common genes and DNA from the rows behind it. These V and J calls derive from TCRdb rather than the authors' analysis. The table for this sample lists 500,000 to 600,000 distinct CDR3 sequences; roughly 29% of them were counted only once. 18% of the sample belongs to the ten largest clones.

Donors were 30 to 45 systemically healthy Caucasian individuals from Russia aged 6 to 90 years. Ten milliliters of peripheral blood were drawn from each donor into EDTA-treated Vacutainer tubes. Ficoll-Paque density-gradient centrifugation was used to isolate PBMCs, with at least 6 million per sample. Trizol reagent was used to extract total RNA from the PBMCs, yielding at least 5 micrograms per sample. For every donor, flow cytometry on a PBMC aliquot measured the percentage of naive CD45RAhigh/CD27high T cells. The sequenced sample was blood. The rearrangement joined TRBV7-9 to TRBJ1-4; confidence is insufficient to name the D gene. This TCR derives from a woman in her seventies in good health. The sequenced DNA: TGTGCCAGCAGCTTAGTGTGGGAACAACTGTTTTTT. Translated, this gives CASSLVWEQLFF.